These 24 T cell receptor beta chains originate from one sample sequenced in a study of tumor-infiltrating lymphocytes in oesophageal squamous cell carcinoma. MiXCR, run by TCRdb on the PCR reads, gives a single entry per CDR3 protein. The sample holds some 15,000 distinct CDR3 sequences, roughly 50% seen once. Material for sequencing was esophageal tumor tissue. The source of these receptors is a female donor with esophageal squamous cell carcinoma.

This clonotype was detected ten times or more. This chain links TRBV5-4 with TRBJ1-2; D is ambiguous. The V gene lost 4 bases and the J gene lost 2 bases, with 9 bases spanning the gap. The germline gives CDR1 SGHNT, CDR2 YYREEE (reference sequence). The CDR3 contains 13 residues. The CDR3 nucleotides are TGTGCCAGCAGCCCGGTCACGAACTATGGCTACACCTTC. Its translation is CASSPVTNYGYTF.

As concerns this clonotype: One end of the junction does not line up with germline, which may come from a read error. The rearrangement joins TRBV7-2 to TRBJ2-4; TRBD2 agrees at 8 bases. The germline V gene has CDR1 SGHTA and CDR2 FQGNSA. The CDR3 sequence is 14 residues long. CDR3 coding DNA: TGTGCCGGCAGCCCAGCGGGAGTCGGGAACATTCAGTACTTC. This encodes CAGSPAGVGNIQYF.

This clonotype appeared many times. This chain connects TRBV27 to TRBJ2-4, with D possibly matching TRBD2 (5 bases). The germline gives CDR1 MNHEY, CDR2 SMNVEV (reference sequence). Trimming took 6 bases from V and 1 from J, leaving 10 bases between them. The CDR3 totals 14 residues. CDR3 sequence (DNA): TGTGCCAGCAGCTCGGGGATGGCCAAAAACATTCAGTACTTC. Translated, it gives CASSSGMAKNIQYF.

The rearrangement joins TRBV12-3 or TRBV12-4 to TRBJ1-4; D unresolved. Near its end, the DNA agrees better with TRBJ2-2, so the J call may be wrong. The CDR3 is 17 residues long. The CDR3 bases are TGTGCCAGCAGCATGACCAGACCCACTACGAACACCGGGGAGCTGTTTTTT. It encodes CASSMTRPTTNTGELFF.

Judged by abundance, this clonotype is medium-sized (0.01 to 0.1%). V and J are TRBV7-9 and TRBJ2-1; 12 bases match TRBD2. The CDR3 is 15 residues long. The V segment lost 1 base and the J segment 8 bases; nucleotides outside the gene matches: 3. Germline CDR1 and CDR2: SEHNR and FQNEAQ (reference sequence). The CDR3 region has the DNA TGTGCCAGCAGCTTAGGGACTAGCGGGATCTATGAGCAGTTCTTC. It specifies CASSLGTSGIYEQFF.

The rearrangement links TRBV7-2 to TRBJ2-1; TRBD1 is a possible D gene (5 bases). The germline V and J ends were trimmed by 0 bases and 4 bases, with 10 bases remaining between them. Germline V CDR1 and CDR2: SGHTA, FQGNSA. The CDR3 covers 15 residues. The CDR3 nucleotides are TGTGCCAGCAGCTTAGCTCAGGGTTGGTACAATGAGCAGTTCTTC. It is translated as CASSLAQGWYNEQFF.

The gene calls are TRBV7-2 and TRBJ2-3; D unresolved. The CDR3 extends over 12 amino acids. V was trimmed by 3 bases and J by 0 bases, leaving 1 base between them. Per the germline V gene, CDR1 is SGHTA and CDR2 is FQGNSA. The CDR3 here is CASSFSTDTQYF. The CDR3 coding sequence is TGTGCCAGCAGCTTTAGCACAGATACGCAGTATTTT.

This chain connects TRBV27 to TRBJ2-7; D is perhaps TRBD2 (6 bases). The J call may be faulty, since TRBJ2-1 better matches the DNA end. Germline V gene sequence: CDR1 MNHEY, CDR2 SMNVEV (reference sequence). The CDR3 runs to 16 residues. The CDR3 sequence: CASSMTGTSTYNEQFF. The CDR3 DNA follows: TGTGCCAGCAGTATGACCGGGACTTCCACTTACAATGAGCAGTTCTTC.

This clonotype was seen a handful of times. The chain links TRBV7-9 to TRBJ1-2; weak D call: TRBD1 (5 bases). Germline V lookup: CDR1 SEHNR, CDR2 FQNEAQ (reference sequence). This CDR3 spans 15 amino acids. Trimming took 4 bases from V and 1 from J, leaving 13 bases between them. CDR3 loop: CASSSLGAGNYGYTF. In DNA form, the CDR3 reads TGTGCCAGCAGCTCCCTAGGGGCCGGTAACTATGGCTACACCTTC. The complete variable domain, with remaining parts taken from reference TRBV7-9 and TRBJ1-2, reads DTGVSQNPRHKITKRGQNVTFRCDPISEHNRLYWYRQTLGQGPEFLTYFQNEAQLEKSRLLSDRFSAERPKGSFSTLEIQRTEQGDSAMYLCASSSLGAGNYGYTFGSGTRLTVV.

This clonotype is termed medium-sized (0.01 to 0.1%). The chain uses TRBV7-3 and TRBJ2-3; 7 positions agree with TRBD1. The J segment lost 0 bases and the V segment lost 4 bases, leaving 4 bases of the junction unmatched. Germline CDR1 SGHTA, CDR2 FQGTGA. CDR3 size: 15 residues. CDR3 in amino acids: CASSYDRESTDTQYF. For the CDR3, the DNA is TGTGCCAGCAGCTACGACAGGGAGAGCACAGATACGCAGTATTTT. Filled out from reference TRBV7-3 and TRBJ2-3, the complete variable domain reads GAGVSQTPSNKVTEKGKYVELRCDPISGHTALYWYRQSLGQGPEFLIYFQGTGAADDSGLPNDRFFAVRPEGSVSTLKIQRTERGDSAVYLCASSYDRESTDTQYFGPGTRLTVL.

This clonotype was found many times. A single base separates this from a much larger clone, so it may be a read error. The rearrangement links TRBV6-1 to TRBJ2-5; 10 bases are a match to TRBD1. The CDR3 is made up of 15 amino acids. In germline, CDR1 is MNHNS, CDR2 SASEGT. V lost 5 bases to trimming and J lost 11 bases; unmatched junction nucleotides: 14. CDR3 sequence: CASSRGQGMRDEQYF. In DNA form, the CDR3 reads TGTGCCAGCAGTAGGGGACAGGGGATGCGAGATGAGCAGTACTTC.

As concerns this clonotype: A read error is possible here, since a much larger clone lies one base away. The chain has TRBV6-2 or TRBV6-3 and TRBJ2-1; tentative D call: TRBD1 (6 bases). The V and J ends lost 6 bases and 10 bases respectively, with 19 bases between them. Germline CDR1 reads MNHEY; CDR2 reads SVGEGT. The CDR3 sequence is 14 residues long. CDR3 DNA sequence: TGTGCCAGCAGCTCAGGACAGCCTTCCTACGAGCAGTTCTTC. Its protein product is CASSSGQPSYEQFF.

This clonotype was found once. The chain uses TRBV12-3 or TRBV12-4 and TRBJ1-4; TRBD1 aligns across 8 bases. The V segment lost 5 bases and the J segment 8 bases; nucleotides outside the gene matches: 13. This CDR3 has 16 residues. In nucleotides, the CDR3 is TGTGCCAGCAGTCCTCGAACTGGACAGGGATCCGAAAAACTGTTTTTT. Protein product: CASSPRTGQGSEKLFF.

The gene calls are TRBV7-2 and TRBJ2-3; D is unresolved. The tail of the sequence fits TRBJ2-7 better, so the J call may be wrong. Germline V gives CDR1 SGHTA, CDR2 FQGNSA. The CDR3 is made up of 13 amino acids. In DNA form, the CDR3 reads TGTGCCAGCAGCTTAGGCAATTTCGACGAGCAGTACTTC. Translating gives CASSLGNFDEQYF.

This clonotype came up many times. The J gene is TRBJ1-1, the V gene TRBV12-3 or TRBV12-4; D gene uncertain. The CDR3 consists of 14 residues. Trimming shortened V by 3 bases and J by 2 bases, and 10 bases separated the two germline ends. Written as DNA, the CDR3 is TGTGCCAGCAGTTTCCCGGCGGGAAACACTGAAGCTTTCTTT. This sequence encodes CASSFPAGNTEAFF.

This clonotype ranks as medium-sized. V usage is TRBV7-2 and J usage is TRBJ2-1; the D gene is possibly TRBD2 (5 bases). The germline V and J ends were trimmed by 4 bases and 8 bases, with 12 bases remaining between them. Germline loops: CDR1 SGHTA, CDR2 FQGNSA. The length of the CDR3 is 13 residues. CDR3 sequence: CASSSKGGHEQFF. The DNA for the CDR3 is TGTGCCAGCAGCTCCAAGGGCGGGCATGAGCAGTTCTTC.

The V gene is TRBV7-3, the J gene TRBJ2-3, with 15 bases identical to TRBD2. The CDR3 loop spans 15 amino acids. Per germline, CDR1 SGHTA and CDR2 FQGTGA. V dropped 5 bases and J dropped 5; count of bases not matched to a gene: 2. CDR3 nucleotide sequence: TGTGCCAGCAGCCGGACTAGCGGGAGGGTAGATACGCAGTATTTT. Residues: CASSRTSGRVDTQYF.

This clonotype is termed medium-sized. The J gene is TRBJ1-1, the V gene TRBV7-2, with TRBD1 as a possible D gene (5 bases). From germline, CDR1 is SGHTA and CDR2 FQGNSA. CDR3 size: 14 residues. V lost 6 bases, J lost 1 base, and 12 bases lay in between. This CDR3 reads CASSWGLTNTEAFF. Written as DNA, the CDR3 is TGTGCCAGCAGTTGGGGACTTACGAACACTGAAGCTTTCTTT.

This clonotype ranks as medium-sized. At one boundary the junction diverges from the germline segment, which might be a read error. V and J are TRBV6-1 and TRBJ2-7; tentatively, D is TRBD1 (7 bases). This CDR3 region has 13 residues. CDR1 and CDR2 from the germline V gene are MNHNS and SASEGT. The CDR3 sequence: CASSNDRDSPLHF. The CDR3 DNA reads TGTGCCAGCAGTAATGACAGGGACTCACCCCTCCACTTC.

With respect to this clonotype: At one end, the junction sequence differs from germline, possibly due to a read error. The V call is TRBV10-3, the J call TRBJ2-7; tentatively, D is TRBD1 (5 bases). The CDR3 runs to 12 residues. Germline V gene sequence: CDR1 ENHRY, CDR2 SYGVKD. The CDR3 protein is CAISESPDTRFF. CDR3 bases: TGTGCCATCAGTGAGTCACCGGACACGCGGTTCTTC.

Concerning this clonotype: The CDR3 does not close with the conserved phenylalanine or tryptophan, likely indicating a read error. No DNA is shown, since the ends of the CDR3 on it are uncertain; the CDR3 is the one TCRdb lists. The J gene is TRBJ2-1, the V gene TRBV7-8; TRBD2 is the table's D call and was not checked against the DNA. The CDR3 adds up to 18 amino acids, both ends counted. Germline assignment: CDR1 SGHVS and CDR2 FQNEAQ. CDR3 sequence: CASSYTTSGTYNEQFFGS.

As to this clonotype: No conserved phenylalanine or tryptophan is present at the end of the CDR3, so a read error is the likely explanation. Because the CDR3's place on the DNA is in doubt, the DNA is left out and the CDR3 is given as listed by TCRdb. The chain employs TRBV7-9 and TRBJ2-1; TRBD1 reflects the table's D call only, with no check against the DNA. The CDR3 is made up of 14 amino acids, end residues included. Germline-derived CDR1 and CDR2 are SEHNR and FQNEAQ (reference sequence). CDR3: CASSYRYNEQFFGS.

The J gene is TRBJ1-2, the V gene TRBV6-1; no clear D. The CDR3 length is 13 residues. Trimming took off 8 bases at V and 1 base at J, with 11 bases between the two ends. CDR1 and CDR2 (germline): MNHNS, SASEGT. The chain's CDR3 is CASELGSNYGYTF. CDR3 nucleotides: TGTGCCAGCGAGTTGGGGAGTAACTATGGCTACACCTTC.

This clonotype has only a few counts. The V call is TRBV7-2, the J call TRBJ2-7; D gene unclear. This CDR3 comprises 14 residues. V lost 1 base to trimming and J lost 4 bases, with 11 bases between them. Germline CDR1 and CDR2: SGHTA and FQGNSA. The CDR3 is CASSLEGRRYEQYF. For the CDR3, the DNA is TGTGCCAGCAGCTTAGAGGGTAGGAGATACGAGCAGTACTTC. The whole variable domain, filled in from reference TRBV7-2 and TRBJ2-7, reads GAGVSQSPSNKVTEKGKDVELRCDPISGHTALYWYRQSLGQGLEFLIYFQGNSAPDKSGLPSDRFSAERTGGSVSTLTIQRTQQEDSAVYLCASSLEGRRYEQYFGPGTRLTVT.